The 9 T cell receptor beta chains listed next were all sequenced from one sample in a study of blood T cells in healthy people across ages. A second PCR, run for roughly 7 to 11 cycles, used a sample-barcoded 5' primer plus a J-beta primer mix. TCRdb itself ran the 5' RACE reads through MiXCR, one entry per CDR3 protein. Of about 1,000,000 distinct CDR3 sequences listed, 40% to 55% are singletons. The sequenced material came from blood. The receptors stem from a woman aged 60-75 years in good health.

This clonotype was seen a handful of times. The genes are TRBV13 and TRBJ2-7, with 7 bases matching TRBD2. The germline gives CDR1 PRHDT, CDR2 FYEKMQ (reference sequence). Trimming at V came to 4 bases and at J to 2 bases, leaving 5 bases not matched to a gene. CDR3 length equals 14 residues. The CDR3 spells CASSSASGTYEQYF. The CDR3 DNA sequence: TGTGCCAGCAGCTCGGCTAGCGGTACCTACGAGCAGTACTTC.

The rearrangement uses TRBV20-1 and TRBJ2-1, with D perhaps matching TRBD1 (7 bases). Germline V gene sequence: CDR1 DFQATT, CDR2 SNEGSKA (reference sequence). V shed 6 bases and J shed 10 bases, with 13 bases lying between them. The CDR3 runs to 11 residues. The CDR3 DNA reads as TGCAGTGCGCGGGGACAGAGCGAGCAGTTCTTC. Translated: CSARGQSEQFF.

This clonotype is a singleton in its sample. The chain carries TRBV11-2 and TRBJ2-3; D is possibly TRBD2 (6 bases). The CDR3 runs to 16 residues. Germline loops: CDR1 SGHAT, CDR2 FQNNGV. Trimming removed 5 bases at V and 0 bases at J, with 15 bases between. The DNA for the CDR3 is TGTGCCAGCAGCCCAGAGGCGGGATCTAGCACAGATACGCAGTATTTT. This sequence encodes CASSPEAGSSTDTQYF.

This clonotype was seen a single time. This chain uses TRBV27 with TRBJ2-1; 11 nucleotides match TRBD2. V shed 7 bases and J 7 bases; nucleotides not matched to a gene: 12. The CDR3 has 16 amino acids. Germline lookup yields CDR1 MNHEY and CDR2 SMNVEV (reference sequence). The CDR3 DNA reads as TGTGCCAGCACTGAAGACCTAGCGGGAGGAAGAAATGAGCAGTTCTTC. This codes for CASTEDLAGGRNEQFF.

This clonotype was recorded once. Possible read error: a much larger clone is one base away. The V and J genes are TRBV6-4 and TRBJ2-3; 7 nucleotides line up with TRBD2. Per the germline V gene, CDR1 is MRHNA and CDR2 is SNTAGT. This CDR3 spans 16 amino acids. V was clipped by 4 bases and J by 2 bases; unmatched bases: 9. The CDR3 DNA reads TGTGCCAGCAGTGGCTCGGCTAGCGGAATCACAGATACGCAGTATTTT. As protein: CASSGSASGITDTQYF.

This clonotype has a handful of counts. Here the CDR3 DNA reads TGTGCCAGCAGCCGTCAGGGGGTGGGCACTGAAGCTTTCTTT. As protein: CASSRQGVGTEAFF. V gene TRBV3-1 combines with J gene TRBJ1-1; 7 bases are shared with TRBD1. The CDR3 totals 14 residues. The V gene's germline CDR1 is LGHDT and CDR2 YNNKEL (reference sequence). Losses at the gene ends were 4 bases for V and 4 bases for J; bases not matched to a gene: 6. Supplemented by reference TRBV3-1 and TRBJ1-1, the full variable domain reads DTAVSQTPKYLVTQMGNDKSIKCEQNLGHDTMYWYKQDSKKFLKIMFSYNNKELIINETVPNRFSPKSPDKAHLNLHINSLELGDSAVYFCASSRQGVGTEAFFGQGTRLTVV.

The chain combines TRBV27 with TRBJ2-1; 12 nucleotides align to TRBD2. Germline CDR1 MNHEY, CDR2 SMNVEV (reference sequence). The CDR3 is 15 residues long. V shed 5 bases, J shed 9 bases, and the junction held 8 bases outside the gene matches. The CDR3 loop is CASSILAGGFSEQFF. CDR3 nucleotide sequence: TGTGCCAGCAGTATCCTAGCGGGAGGGTTTAGTGAGCAGTTCTTC.

The chain links TRBV27 to TRBJ2-7; D uncertain. The CDR3 covers 13 residues. Trimming left V 3 bases short and J 6 bases short, with 12 bases between. Germline-derived CDR1 and CDR2 are MNHEY and SMNVEV (reference sequence). The CDR3 sequence is CASSFGLVSEQYF. As DNA, the CDR3 is TGTGCCAGCAGTTTTGGGTTGGTGTCCGAGCAGTACTTC.

This clonotype was seen only once. CDR3 sequence (DNA): TGTGCCAGCAGCTTGACTGTCCTTGCTAGCCCCCACTACAATGAGCAGTTCTTC. Translating gives CASSLTVLASPHYNEQFF. This rearrangement joins TRBV5-8 to TRBJ2-1, with a weak D call TRBD2 (5 bases). Germline CDR1 reads SGHTS; CDR2 reads YDEGEE. The germline V and J ends were trimmed by 1 base and 3 bases, with 20 bases remaining between them. The CDR3 contains 18 residues.